This TCR beta chain was recovered during a study of neoadjuvant nivolumab and ipilimumab in lung cancer. As for this clone: Antigen unknown.

V dropped 2 bases and J dropped 4 bases, with 5 bases sitting between them. The CDR3 covers 12 residues. CDR1 is WNHNN and CDR2 is SYGVQD in the germline V gene (reference sequence). The protocol was immunoSEQ multiplex PCR, while the TCRdb copy is restricted to in-frame clones and leaves out a portion. The top ten clones hold approximately 5.9% of a sample with about 26,000 clones, approximately 84% of them seen once. General study findings and limits: Compared with tumor-adjacent uninvolved lung, resected tumors showed greater richness and clonality.

The chain links TRBV10-1 to TRBJ1-2; D is uncertain. This receptor was taken from an adult with non-small cell lung cancer. The material sequenced was peripheral blood, taken before neoadjuvant nivolumab, alone or with ipilimumab. For the CDR3, the DNA is TGCGCCAGCAGTGAGGGCAGCTATGGCTACACCTTC. Encoded protein: CASSEGSYGYTF.